The clone carrying this T cell receptor (beta chain) was observed a few times. Its antigen is still unknown. These data belong to a study of response to subunit inactivated influenza vaccine. Study-level results: New T cells are recruited in small numbers by each seasonal influenza vaccination, according to the authors' suggestion.

The germline V gene has CDR1 LGHDT and CDR2 YNNKEL (reference sequence). Trimming took off 1 base at V and 7 bases at J, with 16 bases between the two ends. The CDR3 totals 15 residues. TCRdb ran MiXCR on the RT-PCR reads and lists one entry per CDR3 protein. Among 600,000 to 850,000 distinct CDR3 sequences, 14% were seen once, and the ten largest hold approximately 7.6%. The material was PBMCs from blood, obtained 14 days before vaccination. The chain uses TRBV3-1 and TRBJ2-5; tentatively, D is TRBD2 (5 bases). The clonotype comes from a man aged 50 or older who received an inactivated influenza vaccine. The DNA for the CDR3 is TGTGCCAGCAGCCAAGGTTTTAGGGAGCTCAGGACCCAGTACTTC. Protein sequence: CASSQGFRELRTQYF.